This section outlines one T cell receptor (beta chain) sequence together with its context. Its specific antigen is unknown. Within one base of it there is no much larger clone, and no base qualities were kept. Library prep was done by the immunoSEQ multiplex PCR assay. Following the manufacturer's protocol, the hsTCRB Kit was used to amplify rearranged TCR beta chain sequences. Sequencing of TCRB libraries was carried out on an Illumina MiSeq. The paper's processing steps were these. Demultiplexing, trimming and gene mapping were performed with the kit vendor's proprietary platform. TCRdb holds this immuneACCESS table with in-frame rearrangements only. Some clones are missing; in checked studies, unresolved V genes explain under half, and the rest has no known cause. The V and J calls and the clone size are those of that table, but D and trimming were determined from the DNA. The sample profile shows some 63,000 clones; roughly 68% of them were found once. The ten largest clones capture over 4% of the sample.

The entry originates in a study of a mutant IDH1 vaccine in newly diagnosed glioma (dated by TCRdb to the early 2020s). Broadly, across the study: In the chemotherapy-containing groups, vaccination started alongside temozolomide cycles, whereas in patients who had radiotherapy alone it started 4-6 weeks after radiotherapy. Peripheral blood was drawn at six visits: V03 (baseline), V05, V07, V10, V12 and V13. Visit V12 was the week-35 safety follow-up and visit V13 was the week-47 end of study. For exploratory analyses, approximately 23 treated patients had longitudinal TCRB deep sequencing done wherever samples were available. Prior to enrollment, patients had been given standard therapy consisting of radiotherapy alone, temozolomide alone, or radiochemotherapy with temozolomide, with the combination given to most patients. Of the 25 to 35 patients who were treated, about 62% were male and 37.5% were female, and the mean age was around 40 years.

General study outcomes and caveats: PBMC samples for TCRB deep sequencing were selected based on availability. The authors noted that analyses of patient blood samples could not be reproduced because of sample limitations. Across multiple MHC alleles, vaccine-induced immune responses were seen in around 94% of patients. Pseudoprogression seemed to be unrelated to changes in the top peripheral T cell clonotypes found by TCRB sequencing.

What this sample's time point label stands for: week 35, safety follow-up. A 20-mer mutant IDH1 peptide at 300 micrograms in Montanide made up each vaccine dose, which was injected subcutaneously together with topical imiquimod. Across visits V03 through V10, patients got a total of eight vaccinations, given in weeks 1, 3, 5, 7, 11, 15, 19 and 23. The donors had newly diagnosed IDH1-mutant astrocytomas of WHO grade 3 or 4 that showed loss of nuclear ATRX. The samples were drawn from NOA16, a multicentre, single-arm, open-label phase I trial in Germany that tested a mutant IDH1 peptide vaccine in humans for the first time. Genomic DNA for TCRB sequencing was extracted from EDTA blood using the DNeasy Blood and Tissue Kit. V is reduced by 6 bases and J by 6 bases, leaving a spacing of 14 bases between them. As encoded in the germline V gene, CDR1 is MNHNS while CDR2 is SASEGT. Measured from the cysteine to the phenylalanine, the CDR3 is 14 residues long. Left in the record is the CDR3 DNA by itself, 42 bases read in frame from the first base.

Sequenced here: PBMCs, sampled from a glioma patient whose treatment included an IDH1 peptide vaccine. This TCR was recovered from a man aged 50-59 years with glioma. This chain joins TRBV6-1 to TRBJ2-2; the D gene may be TRBD1 or TRBD2, since each aligns over 5 bases. The CDR3 sequence is CASRERDGAGELFF. The DNA sequence is given as TGTGCCAGCAGAGAAAGGGACGGGGCCGGGGAGCTGTTTTTT.